Sequencing of this TCR beta chain was carried out in a study of blood T cells in healthy people across ages. Findings of the study overall: Compared with aged donors, long-lived donors showed fewer expanded clones, suggesting selection. Underestimates were what the diversity estimates from one million T cells were considered to be.

This clonotype was picked up one time. No antigen is known for it. Germline lookup yields CDR1 ENHRY and CDR2 SYGVKD. The CDR3 extends over 17 amino acids. Trimming pared 0 bases from V and 7 bases from J, leaving 19 bases between. Primers used in a second PCR of about 6 to 11 cycles were a sample-barcoded 5' primer and a J-beta primer mix. In TCRdb, the 5' RACE reads were re-called with MiXCR into one record per CDR3 protein. The sample comprises roughly 680,000 distinct CDR3 sequences, around 52% of which are singletons, and 13% rests with the top ten. The chain links TRBV10-3 to TRBJ2-1, with D perhaps matching TRBD1 (7 bases). The sample consisted of blood. This TCR came from an elderly woman in good health. CDR3 loop: CAISESEGAGSLNEQFF. In DNA, the CDR3 is TGTGCCATCAGTGAGTCAGAGGGGGCGGGGTCTTTAAATGAGCAGTTCTTC.